The next 32 T cell receptor beta chains were all read from a single sample in a study of regulatory T cells in long-lasting Graves disease. CDR3 regions were amplified by Arm-PCR using iRepertoire HTBI primers to build TCR beta libraries. Each CDR3 protein gets one entry after TCRdb re-called the multiplex PCR reads with MiXCR. The table has roughly 400,000 distinct CDR3 sequences, over 20% seen once; the top ten hold roughly an eighth. Time point denoted: persistent/refractory GD, antithyroid drugs over 5 years with positive TRAb. Generation of the TCR library employed RNA extracted from PBMCs. Specimen: peripheral blood mononuclear cells (PBMCs), collected when the disease was refractory, from a patient treated with antithyroid drugs. Receptor source: a female donor with Graves disease.

In its sample, this clonotype was seen many times. V and J are TRBV28 and TRBJ1-1, with D unresolved. V was shortened by 5 bases and J by 5 bases, with 18 bases between the two germline ends. CDR3 length equals 15 residues. Per germline, CDR1 MDHEN and CDR2 SYDVKM. The CDR3 nucleotides read TGTGCCAGCAGTCCCCCGAGGACGCCGGGGACTGAAGCTTTCTTT. Translated: CASSPPRTPGTEAFF.

Regarding this clonotype: A far larger clone lies a single base away; this is likely a read error. The rearrangement uses TRBV2 and TRBJ2-4; TRBD1 or TRBD2 may be the D gene (6 bases each). Trimming pared 5 bases from V and 6 bases from J, leaving 11 bases between. Germline CDR1 reads SNHLY; CDR2 reads FYNNEI. CDR3 size: 13 residues. CDR3 sequence: CASSSGGSNIQYF. The CDR3, as DNA: TGTGCCAGCAGTTCCGGGGGCTCAAACATTCAGTACTTC.

The rearrangement uses TRBV2 and TRBJ2-7; D possibly corresponds to TRBD2 (5 bases). Germline assignment: CDR1 SNHLY and CDR2 FYNNEI. The CDR3 is 12 residues long. Trimming shortened V by 3 bases and J by 5 bases, and 8 bases separated the two germline ends. The CDR3 DNA follows: TGTGCCAGCAGTGATGCTAGCCACGAGCAGTACTTC. Translation: CASSDASHEQYF.

The chain uses TRBV29-1 and TRBJ1-1, with 7 positions matching TRBD1. In germline, CDR1 is SQVTM, CDR2 ANQGSEA. Losses at the gene ends were 7 bases for V and 0 bases for J; bases not matched to a gene: 5. The CDR3 has 13 amino acids. The CDR3 DNA is TGCAGCGGTATCAGGGGGATGAACACTGAAGCTTTCTTT. Translating gives CSGIRGMNTEAFF.

This clonotype showed up many times. This rearrangement joins TRBV20-1 to TRBJ2-7, with 11 bases fitting TRBD2. CDR3 length: 13 amino acids. Germline-derived CDR1 and CDR2 are DFQATT and SNEGSKA (reference sequence). Losses at the gene ends were 6 bases for V and 6 bases for J; bases not matched to a gene: 7. As DNA, the CDR3 is TGCAGTGCGACTAGCGGGACCCCCCTCGAGCAGTACTTC. Protein: CSATSGTPLEQYF.

V is TRBV28 and J is TRBJ1-5, with TRBD1 matching 8 bases. Germline CDR1 is MDHEN and CDR2 is SYDVKM. The CDR3 spans 18 residues. The V segment lost 8 bases and the J segment 0 bases; nucleotides outside the gene matches: 15. The CDR3: CASPPPRDRPYSNQPQHF. The DNA of the CDR3 is TGTGCCAGCCCTCCACCCCGGGACAGGCCCTATAGCAATCAGCCCCAGCATTTT.

A note on this clonotype: Since no conserved phenylalanine or tryptophan closes the CDR3, a read error is the likely cause. The chain is built from TRBV12-3 or TRBV12-4 and TRBJ1-6; D gene uncertain. Between the trimmed V and J ends, which lost 1 base and 4 bases, there was a span of 8 bases. The CDR3 runs to 15 residues. For the CDR3, the DNA is TGTGCCAGCAGTTTAGGGCTGCCTTATAATTCACCCCTCCACTCT. As protein: CASSLGLPYNSPLHS.

This CDR3 reads CSARRSNGFF. The DNA of the CDR3 is TGCAGTGCTAGGAGGAGCAATGGTTTCTTT. This chain links TRBV20-1 with TRBJ1-1, with D uncertain. Trimming cost V 3 bases and J 13 bases, with 12 bases left between them. CDR1 is DFQATT and CDR2 is SNEGSKA in the germline V gene (reference sequence). The CDR3 has 10 amino acids.

In its sample, this clonotype was seen a few times. The genes are TRBV28 and TRBJ2-1; D is unclear. CDR3 size: 15 residues. V shed 2 bases and J shed 7 bases, with 15 bases lying between them. CDR1 and CDR2 from the germline V gene are MDHEN and SYDVKM. DNA for the CDR3: TGTGCCAGCAGTTTACCCGGAGACTGGGCTAATGAGCAGTTCTTC. Encoded protein: CASSLPGDWANEQFF.

This clonotype was seen many times. CDR3 coding DNA: TGTGCCAGCTCAATAGCCAAAAACATTCAGTACTTC. Protein sequence: CASSIAKNIQYF. The rearrangement uses TRBV28 and TRBJ2-4; D unclear. Trimming removed 8 bases from V and 0 bases from J, with 5 bases in between. The CDR3 loop spans 12 amino acids. Germline values: CDR1 MDHEN, CDR2 SYDVKM.

The V and J genes are TRBV30 and TRBJ2-7; TRBD2 agrees at 9 bases. CDR1 GTSNPN and CDR2 SVGIG come from the germline V gene (reference sequence). The CDR3 contains 14 residues. The J segment lost 0 bases and the V segment lost 3 bases, leaving 3 bases of the junction unmatched. This CDR3 is CAWRAGGSSYEQYF. The CDR3 coding sequence is TGTGCCTGGAGGGCGGGAGGGAGCTCCTACGAGCAGTACTTC.

This clonotype was picked up many times. This chain links TRBV25-1 with TRBJ2-5; possible D gene TRBD1, 6 bases. V was clipped by 3 bases and J by 4 bases, with 24 bases between them. CDR3 length equals 18 residues. The germline V gene encodes CDR1 MGHDK and CDR2 SYGVNS. The CDR3 loop is CASSEVGDISKKGETQYF. CDR3 DNA sequence: TGTGCCAGCAGTGAGGTGGGGGACATCTCAAAAAAGGGAGAGACCCAGTACTTC.

The V gene is TRBV12-3 or TRBV12-4, the J gene TRBJ2-1; TRBD2 agrees at 7 bases. The CDR3 covers 16 residues. V lost 3 bases, J lost 2 bases, and 7 bases stayed unmatched. For the CDR3, the DNA is TGTGCCAGCAGTTTCGAACGGGAGGTACCCTACAATGAGCAGTTCTTC. It encodes CASSFEREVPYNEQFF.

This clonotype appeared a few times. The chain joins TRBV27 to TRBJ2-7, with TRBD1 as a possible D gene (6 bases). This CDR3 spans 14 amino acids. CDR1 is MNHEY and CDR2 is SMNVEV in the germline V gene (reference sequence). Trimming removed 8 bases at V and 5 bases at J, with 19 bases between. CDR3 protein: CASRMTGTNDEQYF. The DNA for the CDR3 is TGTGCCAGCCGCATGACCGGGACAAACGACGAGCAGTACTTC.

This clonotype was observed a few times. This chain connects TRBV6-1 to TRBJ2-4, with D possibly matching TRBD1 (7 bases). This CDR3 is 16 amino acids long. The V end lost 5 bases, the J end lost 0 bases, and 14 bases lay between the germline ends. Germline values: CDR1 MNHNS, CDR2 SASEGT. The DNA for the CDR3 is TGTGCCAGCAGTCCCAGGGGGGAGCTAGCCAAAAACATTCAGTACTTC. Its protein is CASSPRGELAKNIQYF.

This rearrangement joins TRBV30 to TRBJ1-1; no reliable D call. Germline lookup yields CDR1 GTSNPN and CDR2 SVGIG (reference sequence). CDR3 size: 12 residues. Deletions cut 2 bases from V and 5 bases from J, with 9 bases between. The CDR3 loop is CAWSPLGTEAFF. The CDR3 DNA reads as TGTGCCTGGAGTCCCTTGGGGACTGAAGCTTTCTTT.

This clonotype came up many times. The chain combines TRBV12-3 or TRBV12-4 with TRBJ1-1; D is uncertain. The CDR3 is made up of 12 amino acids. Deletions cut 3 bases from V and 10 bases from J, with 12 bases between. CDR3 DNA: TGTGCCAGCAGTTTCGCAGTTTTGATAGCTTTCTTT. This encodes CASSFAVLIAFF.

The V gene is TRBV20-1, the J gene TRBJ2-3; D is possibly TRBD2 (5 bases). The CDR3 totals 14 residues. Looked up from germline, CDR1 is DFQATT and CDR2 is SNEGSKA (reference sequence). V lost 4 bases to trimming and J lost 3 bases, with 14 bases between them. DNA for the CDR3: TGCAGTGCTACAGAGCCTGGACTTACAGATACGCAGTATTTT. It translates to CSATEPGLTDTQYF.

The chain employs TRBV28 and TRBJ2-1, with TRBD1 matching 7 bases. The CDR3 is made up of 14 amino acids. Germline V gene lookup returns CDR1 MDHEN and CDR2 SYDVKM. V was clipped by 6 bases and J by 4 bases; unmatched bases: 6. CDR3 sequence: CASSSGQAYNEQFF. The CDR3 DNA reads TGTGCCAGCAGCTCTGGACAGGCGTACAATGAGCAGTTCTTC.

V gene TRBV5-1 combines with J gene TRBJ1-5; weak D call: TRBD1 (5 bases). The V gene lost 4 bases and the J gene lost 4 bases, with 15 bases spanning the gap. Germline CDR1 is SGHRS and CDR2 is YFSETQ. This CDR3 is 15 amino acids long. The CDR3 loop reads CASSPMGGANQPQHF. The CDR3, as DNA: TGCGCCAGCAGCCCGATGGGAGGGGCTAATCAGCCCCAGCATTTT.

V is TRBV12-3 or TRBV12-4 and J is TRBJ1-5, with 7 bases that match TRBD1. The CDR3 covers 17 residues. The J segment lost 0 bases and the V segment lost 6 bases, leaving 11 bases of the junction unmatched. The CDR3 DNA follows: TGTGCCAGCAGCACTAGGACAGGAGGGAATAGCAATCAGCCCCAGCATTTT. Protein sequence: CASSTRTGGNSNQPQHF.

In this sample, this clonotype turned up many times. V gene TRBV7-9 combines with J gene TRBJ2-5, with 7 bases identical to TRBD1. The CDR3 consists of 14 residues. Trimming cost V 6 bases and J 2 bases; bases outside gene matches: 6. Germline V gene lookup returns CDR1 SEHNR and CDR2 FQNEAQ (reference sequence). This CDR3 reads CASRFQGEQETQYF. CDR3 DNA sequence: TGTGCCAGCAGATTCCAGGGGGAACAAGAGACCCAGTACTTC.

This clonotype has at least ten counts. DNA of the CDR3: TGTGCCAGCAGGCGGGACAGGGGAGACGTAGAATTCTCCTACGAGCAGTACTTC. Amino acids: CASRRDRGDVEFSYEQYF. The chain couples TRBV27 to TRBJ2-7; TRBD1 agrees at 10 bases. J was trimmed by 0 bases and V by 6 bases; bases with no gene match: 14. Per the germline V gene, CDR1 is MNHEY and CDR2 is SMNVEV (reference sequence). The CDR3 contains 18 residues.

This clonotype has only a few counts. Written as DNA, the CDR3 is TGTGCCAGCAGTCCCTGGACAGGGTTCAACGAGCAGTACTTC. This gives the protein CASSPWTGFNEQYF. The chain carries TRBV27 and TRBJ2-7; 8 nucleotides agree with TRBD1. CDR1 is MNHEY and CDR2 is SMNVEV in the germline V gene (reference sequence). J was trimmed by 5 bases and V by 5 bases; bases with no gene match: 8. The CDR3 is 14 amino acids.

The chain joins TRBV6-1 to TRBJ2-2; D gene ambiguous. The germline gives CDR1 MNHNS, CDR2 SASEGT. V lost 8 bases and J lost 2, with 15 bases in between. The CDR3 has 15 residues. In nucleotides, the CDR3 is TGTGCCAGCCGACTGTCCCTGAGTAACACCGGGGAGCTGTTTTTT. Residues: CASRLSLSNTGELFF.

This clonotype was observed at least ten times. The rearrangement uses TRBV30 and TRBJ1-4; D unclear. Between the trimmed V and J ends, which lost 2 bases and 10 bases, there was a span of 11 bases. Germline V CDR1 and CDR2: GTSNPN, SVGIG (reference sequence). This CDR3 spans 12 amino acids. CDR3 loop: CAWSRDGGKLFF. As DNA, the CDR3 is TGTGCCTGGAGTAGGGATGGCGGAAAACTGTTTTTT.

This clonotype has a handful of counts. The V gene is TRBV3-1, the J gene TRBJ2-7; 13 bases agree with TRBD2. J gave up 4 bases and V 6 bases, and 9 bases lay outside the gene matches. Per the germline V gene, CDR1 is LGHDT and CDR2 is YNNKEL (reference sequence). The CDR3 consists of 16 residues. This CDR3 is CASSRTSGSGWYEQYF. For the CDR3, the DNA is TGTGCCAGCAGTCGGACTAGCGGGAGTGGGTGGTACGAGCAGTACTTC.

The J gene is TRBJ2-3, the V gene TRBV2; D uncertain. The V end lost 4 bases, the J end lost 2 bases, and 4 bases lay between the germline ends. The CDR3 contains 12 residues. Germline V gene sequence: CDR1 SNHLY, CDR2 FYNNEI. CDR3: CASSGITDTQYF. The CDR3 DNA reads TGTGCCAGCAGTGGGATCACAGATACGCAGTATTTT.

This clonotype has ten or more counts. The rearrangement joins TRBV6-1 to TRBJ1-5; the D is unclear. The CDR3 consists of 14 residues. Germline V gives CDR1 MNHNS, CDR2 SASEGT. V was shortened by 4 bases and J by 5 bases, with 12 bases between the two germline ends. The CDR3 coding sequence is TGTGCCAGCAGTGCCCCTAGCCTATATCAGCCCCAGCATTTT. Encoded protein: CASSAPSLYQPQHF.

This sequence joins TRBV19 and TRBJ2-4; D is possibly TRBD1 (5 bases). CDR3 length: 15 residues. Germline V gene data show CDR1 as LNHDA and CDR2 as SQIVND (reference sequence). The V end lost 5 bases, the J end lost 0 bases, and 11 bases lay between the germline ends. This chain's CDR3 is CASSRQGLAKNIQYF. CDR3 in DNA: TGTGCCAGTAGTCGCCAGGGTCTAGCCAAAAACATTCAGTACTTC.

This CDR3 is CASSSNIGGADQPQHF. The CDR3 DNA reads as TGTGCCAGCTCTAGCAACATAGGAGGGGCAGATCAGCCCCAGCATTTT. The rearrangement links TRBV18 to TRBJ1-5; the D gene is possibly TRBD1 (5 bases). There are 16 residues in the CDR3. Germline V gives CDR1 KGHSH, CDR2 LQKENI. The germline V and J ends were trimmed by 6 bases and 5 bases, with 20 bases remaining between them.

The chain joins TRBV11-2 to TRBJ2-5; 14 bases align to TRBD2. This CDR3 spans 16 amino acids. Germline loops: CDR1 SGHAT, CDR2 FQNNGV. J gave up 4 bases and V 2 bases, and 3 bases lay outside the gene matches. CDR3 region: CASSLLGLAGVETQYF. The CDR3 coding sequence is TGTGCCAGCAGCTTATTGGGACTAGCGGGAGTAGAGACCCAGTACTTC. The variable domain in full, completed from reference TRBV11-2 and TRBJ2-5, reads EAGVAQSPRYKIIEKRQSVAFWCNPISGHATLYWYQQILGQGPKLLIQFQNNGVVDDSQLPKDRFSAERLKGVDSTLKIQPAKLEDSAVYLCASSLLGLAGVETQYFGPGTRLLVL.